This TCR beta chain was observed in a study of graft-versus-host responses after intestinal transplantation. Study results and caveats: Circulating GvH clones peaking coincided with falling HvG clones soon after transplant. GvH clones detected in recipient marrow included some appearing first in ileum or blood.

Profiled with immunoSEQ multiplex PCR; TCRdb holds only in-frame clones, not every one. Of tens of thousands of clones listed, approximately 90% are singletons. Trimming shortened V by 6 bases and J by 5 bases, and 10 bases separated the two germline ends. Per the germline V gene, CDR1 is MNHEY and CDR2 is SVGAGI. CDR3 length equals 13 residues. With respect to this clone: Its specificity is unknown.

J is TRBJ2-2 and V is TRBV6-5; D may match TRBD1 or TRBD2 (5 bases each). The receptor was derived from a human donor who received an intestinal transplant. The sample in question was unstimulated CD8+ T cells sorted from spleen or lymph node cells, obtained before intestinal transplant. The CDR3 protein is CASREGWTGELFF. CDR3 DNA: TGTGCCAGCAGAGAGGGGTGGACCGGGGAGCTGTTTTTT.